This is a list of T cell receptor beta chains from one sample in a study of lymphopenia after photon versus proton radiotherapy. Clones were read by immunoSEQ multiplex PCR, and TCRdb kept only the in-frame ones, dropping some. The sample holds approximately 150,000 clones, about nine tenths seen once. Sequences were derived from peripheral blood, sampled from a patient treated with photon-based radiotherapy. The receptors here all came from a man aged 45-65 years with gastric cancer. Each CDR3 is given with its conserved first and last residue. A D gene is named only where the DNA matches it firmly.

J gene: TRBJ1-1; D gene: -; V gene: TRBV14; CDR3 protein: CASSQDGAAAAFF; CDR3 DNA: TGTGCCAGCAGCCAAGACGGGGCAGCGGCAGCTTTCTTT
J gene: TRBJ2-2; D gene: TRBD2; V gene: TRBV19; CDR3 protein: CASSLPTSTDTGELFF; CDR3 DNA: TGTGCCAGTAGTCTCCCGACTAGCACGGACACCGGGGAGCTGTTTTTT
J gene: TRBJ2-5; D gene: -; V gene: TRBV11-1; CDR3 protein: CASSLEAVGEEETQYF; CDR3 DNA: TGTGCCAGCAGCTTAGAGGCAGTCGGGGAAGAAGAGACCCAGTACTTC
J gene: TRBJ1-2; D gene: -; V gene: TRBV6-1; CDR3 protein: CASSSRTGTRRYTF; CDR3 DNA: TGTGCCAGCAGTTCCCGTACAGGGACTAGGAGGTACACCTTC
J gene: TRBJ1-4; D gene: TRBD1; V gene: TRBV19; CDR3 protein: CASGRTGVHEKLFF; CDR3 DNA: TGTGCCAGTGGCCGGACAGGGGTTCATGAAAAACTGTTTTTT
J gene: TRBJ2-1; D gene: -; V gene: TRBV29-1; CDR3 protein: CSAANGNEQFF; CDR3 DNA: TGCAGCGCAGCTAATGGGAATGAGCAGTTCTTC
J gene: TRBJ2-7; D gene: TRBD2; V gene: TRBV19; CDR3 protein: CASSPSSGRTYEQYF; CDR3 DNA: TGTGCCAGTAGTCCCTCTAGCGGGAGGACCTACGAGCAGTACTTC
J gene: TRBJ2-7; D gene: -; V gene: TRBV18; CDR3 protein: CASSQGFYEQYF; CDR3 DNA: TGTGCCAGCTCACAGGGTTTCTACGAGCAGTACTTC
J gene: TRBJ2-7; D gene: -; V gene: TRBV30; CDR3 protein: CAWSRGWGPYEQYF; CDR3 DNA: TGTGCCTGGAGCAGAGGATGGGGGCCCTACGAGCAGTACTTC
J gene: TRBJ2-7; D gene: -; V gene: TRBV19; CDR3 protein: CASSSKSGEQYF; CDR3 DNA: TGTGCCAGTAGCAGTAAGAGCGGCGAGCAGTACTTC
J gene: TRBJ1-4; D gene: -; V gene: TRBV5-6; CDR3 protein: CASSLWRANEKLFF; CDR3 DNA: TGTGCCAGCAGCTTGTGGAGGGCTAATGAAAAACTGTTTTTT